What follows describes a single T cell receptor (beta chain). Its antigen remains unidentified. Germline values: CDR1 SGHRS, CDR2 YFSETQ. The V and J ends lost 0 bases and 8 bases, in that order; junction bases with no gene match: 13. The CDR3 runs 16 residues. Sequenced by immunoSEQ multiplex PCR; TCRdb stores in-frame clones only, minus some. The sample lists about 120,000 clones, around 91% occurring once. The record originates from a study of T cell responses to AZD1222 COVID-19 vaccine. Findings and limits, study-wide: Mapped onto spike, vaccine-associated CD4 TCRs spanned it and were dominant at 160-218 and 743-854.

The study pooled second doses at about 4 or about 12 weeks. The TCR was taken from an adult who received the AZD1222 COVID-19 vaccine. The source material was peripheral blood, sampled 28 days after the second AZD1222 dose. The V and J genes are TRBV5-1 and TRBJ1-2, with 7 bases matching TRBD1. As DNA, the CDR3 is TGCGCCAGCAGCTTGGGCCCAGTCCAGACAGGGCCGGGCTACACCTTC. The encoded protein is CASSLGPVQTGPGYTF.